This TCR beta chain was identified during a study of cytomegalovirus exposure and HLA in healthy donors. This clone was seen more than once but under ten times. Its matching antigen is unknown. Study findings and constraints: Later analysis reportedly placed an Asian-associated ancestry cluster below the approximately 700-donor mean in N-insertions.

Trimming removed 1 base from V and 6 bases from J, with 22 bases in between. Germline CDR1 reads SGHTA; CDR2 reads FQGNSA. CDR3 length equals 17 residues. Primers included in the PCR were 60 Vbeta and 13 Jbeta primers. Produced via immunoSEQ multiplex PCR; TCRdb's table is partial and in-frame only. The table lists roughly 100,000 clones, more than 60% of them singletons. This chain joins TRBV7-2 and TRBJ2-7, with a possible D match to TRBD1 (5 bases). The TCR was taken from a woman aged 40 to 50 in good health and CMV-seropositive. Sequenced sample: PBMCs. The CDR3 nucleotides are TGTGCCAGCAGCTTAGTAGGTTATCGGCAGGGAAAAGGCGAGCAGTACTTC. Encoded protein: CASSLVGYRQGKGEQYF. Looking up the rest from reference TRBV7-2 and TRBJ2-7 gives the full variable domain: GAGVSQSPSNKVTEKGKDVELRCDPISGHTALYWYRQSLGQGLEFLIYFQGNSAPDKSGLPSDRFSAERTGGSVSTLTIQRTQQEDSAVYLCASSLVGYRQGKGEQYFGPGTRLTVT.